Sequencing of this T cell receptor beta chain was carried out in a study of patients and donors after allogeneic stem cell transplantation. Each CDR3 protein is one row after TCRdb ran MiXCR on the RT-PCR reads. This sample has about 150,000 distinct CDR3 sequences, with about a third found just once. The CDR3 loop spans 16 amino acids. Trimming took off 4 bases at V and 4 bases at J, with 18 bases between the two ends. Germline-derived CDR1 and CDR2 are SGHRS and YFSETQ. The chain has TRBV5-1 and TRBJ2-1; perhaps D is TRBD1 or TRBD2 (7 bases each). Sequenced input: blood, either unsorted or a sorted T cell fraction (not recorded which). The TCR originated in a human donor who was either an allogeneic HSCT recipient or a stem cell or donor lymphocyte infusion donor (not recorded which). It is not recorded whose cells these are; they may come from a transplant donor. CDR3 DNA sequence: TGCGCCAGCAGCAGCCCCAGGGGGAGGGAGTACAATGAGCAGTTCTTC. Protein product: CASSSPRGREYNEQFF.